The subject of this entry is one T cell receptor beta chain. Its antigen is currently unknown. This CDR3 is 15 amino acids long. Trimming removed 0 bases at V and 2 bases at J, with 12 bases between. Germline-derived CDR1 and CDR2 are SGDLS and YYNGEE. A single record per CDR3 protein comes from TCRdb applying MiXCR to the 5' RACE reads. Here the sample spans some 790,000 distinct CDR3 sequences, around a sixth being singletons. This entry belongs to a study of identical twins. Study-wide findings and caveats: Rather than following the same donors, the conclusions depended on cross-sectional statistical analysis. Low generation probability was overrepresented in out-of-frame alpha sequences shared by twins.

These data are also associated with another study on T cells expressing NK-cell markers.

V gene TRBV9 combines with J gene TRBJ2-7, with D maybe TRBD2 (6 bases). Sequenced material: PBMCs. This sequence originates from a woman between 18 and 29 years old in good health. CDR3 region: CASSVDGGTPYEQYF. DNA for the CDR3: TGTGCCAGCAGCGTAGACGGGGGTACTCCCTACGAGCAGTACTTC.